The rows below give T cell receptor beta chains drawn from one sample of a study of breast tumors, draining lymph nodes, adjacent tissues. From the multiplex PCR reads, TCRdb called clonotypes with MiXCR, one entry per CDR3 protein. The table records about 140,000 distinct CDR3 sequences, over 25% of them present only once. The sample consisted of axillary lymph node tissue. The receptors stem from a female donor with breast cancer. Some clones in this sample may be carry-over from other donors' samples. The CDR3 runs from the conserved cysteine through the conserved F or W. D genes are given only for firm matches.

TRBJ2-4,-,TRBV7-2,CASSLRTGGENIQYF
TRBJ1-2,-,TRBV5-1,CASSLNVQGGGYGYTF
TRBJ2-2,-,TRBV6-5,CATSPGPGELFF
TRBJ1-2,-,TRBV7-9,CASSAEGGYGYTF
TRBJ2-1,TRBD2,TRBV25-1,CASSEPRLAGAEGEQFF
TRBJ2-5,-,TRBV13,CASSWRQEIQYF
TRBJ2-1,TRBD1,TRBV7-9,CASSGTGVVQFF
TRBJ2-5,-,TRBV3-1,CASSQDLAVGETQYF
TRBJ2-5,-,TRBV2,CASDLRGGETQYF
TRBJ1-1,-,TRBV6-1,CASRLIQEGNTEAFF
TRBJ1-5,-,TRBV2,CASSAAFGRGNQSQHF
TRBJ2-5,TRBD1,TRBV10-1,CASSPGGHETQYF
TRBJ1-2,-,TRBV7-2,CASSLDQVYPYGYTF
TRBJ1-3,-,TRBV5-5,CASLNRGARNTIYF
TRBJ1-2,-,TRBV20-1,CSARDPAGAGYGYTF
TRBJ1-2,-,TRBV25-1,CASSLTAGSGYTF
TRBJ2-1,TRBD1,TRBV6-6,CASSYSTGQGSNEQFF
TRBJ2-2,TRBD2,TRBV7-9,CASSRGEGTNTGELFF
TRBJ2-2,-,TRBV19,CASSPPGAETGELFF
TRBJ2-2,TRBD2,TRBV20-1,CSATAGRGAGELFF
TRBJ2-1,-,TRBV12-3/TRBV12-4,CASSFFTDEQFF
TRBJ1-6,-,TRBV7-3,CSSSPVVDSPLHF
TRBJ2-7,-,TRBV5-6,CASSLDETRGQYF
TRBJ1-4,-,TRBV28,CATYRGETKKLFF